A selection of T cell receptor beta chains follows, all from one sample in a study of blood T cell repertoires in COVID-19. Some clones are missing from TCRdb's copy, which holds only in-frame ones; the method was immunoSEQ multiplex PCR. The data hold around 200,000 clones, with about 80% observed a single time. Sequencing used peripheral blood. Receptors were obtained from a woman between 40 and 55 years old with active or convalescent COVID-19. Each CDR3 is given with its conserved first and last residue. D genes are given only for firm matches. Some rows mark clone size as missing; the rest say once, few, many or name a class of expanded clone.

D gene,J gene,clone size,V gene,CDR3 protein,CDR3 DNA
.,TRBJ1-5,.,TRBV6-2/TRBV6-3,CASSYDSKPNQPQHF,TGTGCCAGCAGTTACGACAGTAAGCCCAATCAGCCCCAGCATTTT
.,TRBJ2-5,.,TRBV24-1,CATSDLNGAHQETQYF,TGTGCCACCAGTGATTTAAATGGGGCGCATCAAGAGACCCAGTACTTC
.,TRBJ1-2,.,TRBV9,CASSGDHRGTGYTF,TGTGCCAGCAGCGGGGATCATAGGGGAACTGGCTACACCTTC
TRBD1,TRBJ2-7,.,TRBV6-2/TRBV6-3,CASSYSPGTESSYEQYF,TGTGCCAGCAGTTACTCCCCCGGGACAGAGAGCTCCTACGAGCAGTACTTC
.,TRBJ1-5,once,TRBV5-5,CASSLSSNQPQHF,TGTGCCAGCAGCTTGAGCAGCAATCAGCCCCAGCATTTT
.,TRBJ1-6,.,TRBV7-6,CASSLEPGSHNSPLHF,TGTGCCAGCAGCTTAGAGCCGGGGTCACATAATTCACCCCTCCACTTT
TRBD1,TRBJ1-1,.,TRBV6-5,CASSYRPDRARLRAFF,TGTGCCAGCAGTTACCGACCGGACAGGGCCCGGCTCCGCGCTTTCTTT
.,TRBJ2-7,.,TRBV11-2,CASSPTVNEQYF,TGTGCCAGCAGCCCGACAGTCAACGAGCAGTACTTC
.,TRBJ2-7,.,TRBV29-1,CSVDPGTSTYEQYF,TGCAGCGTTGACCCGGGTACGTCAACCTACGAGCAGTACTTC
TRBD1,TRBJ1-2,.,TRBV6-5,CASSSRGQGSNYGYTF,TGTGCCAGCAGTTCCAGAGGACAGGGCAGTAACTATGGCTACACCTTC
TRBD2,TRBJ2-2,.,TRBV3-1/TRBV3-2,CASSQDARGRDTGELFF,TGTGCCAGCAGCCAAGATGCGCGGGGGAGGGACACCGGGGAGCTGTTTTTT
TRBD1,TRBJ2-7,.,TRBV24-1,CATSDTGTGGFDEQYF,TGTGCCACCAGTGACACCGGGACAGGGGGCTTCGACGAGCAGTACTTC
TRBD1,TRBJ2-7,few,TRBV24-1,CATSDVGQGKEQYF,TGTGCCACCAGTGATGTGGGACAGGGGAAGGAGCAGTACTTC
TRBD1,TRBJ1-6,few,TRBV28,CASSLTGGGSPLHF,TGTGCCAGCAGTCTGACAGGGGGCGGTTCACCCCTCCACTTT
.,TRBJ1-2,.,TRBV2,CASSEAGVLSLLYGYTF,TGTGCCAGCAGTGAGGCAGGGGTTCTCTCCCTCCTTTATGGCTACACCTTC
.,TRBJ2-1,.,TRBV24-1,CATSDLRRSSYNEQFF,TGTGCCACCAGTGATTTGAGGAGGAGCTCCTACAATGAGCAGTTCTTC
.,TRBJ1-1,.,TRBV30,CAWSAGVQNTEAFF,TGTGCCTGGAGCGCCGGAGTGCAGAACACTGAAGCTTTCTTT
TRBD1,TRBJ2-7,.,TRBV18,CASSPAGQGYEQYF,TGTGCCAGCTCACCGGCGGGACAGGGCTACGAGCAGTACTTC
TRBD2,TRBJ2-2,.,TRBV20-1,CSASGTSGVFRTGELFF,TGCAGTGCTAGTGGGACTAGCGGGGTATTTAGGACCGGGGAGCTGTTTTTT
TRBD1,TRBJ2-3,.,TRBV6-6,CASSYGQGWTDTQYF,TGTGCCAGCAGTTACGGACAGGGATGGACAGATACGCAGTATTTT
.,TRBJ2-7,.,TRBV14,CASSQWGDEQYF,TGTGCCAGCAGCCAATGGGGGGACGAGCAGTACTTC
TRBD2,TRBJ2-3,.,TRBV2,CASSELPREYRSDTQYF,TGTGCCAGCAGTGAACTCCCGCGGGAGTATCGCTCAGATACGCAGTATTTT
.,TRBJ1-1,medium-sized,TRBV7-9,CASSWENADTEAFF,TGTGCCAGCAGCTGGGAGAACGCGGACACTGAAGCTTTCTTT
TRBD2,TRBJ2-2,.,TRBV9,CASSGLAGATGELFF,TGTGCCAGCAGCGGACTAGCGGGGGCCACCGGGGAGCTGTTTTTT
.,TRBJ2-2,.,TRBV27,CASSPSKQGLHTGELFF,TGTGCCAGCAGTCCCTCCAAACAGGGTTTGCACACCGGGGAGCTGTTTTTT
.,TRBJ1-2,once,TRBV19,CATKPWGVPYGYTF,TGTGCCACTAAACCCTGGGGGGTCCCCTATGGCTACACCTTC
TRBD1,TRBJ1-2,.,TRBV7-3,CASSSTGGEGYTF,TGTGCCAGCAGCTCGACAGGGGGCGAGGGCTACACCTTC
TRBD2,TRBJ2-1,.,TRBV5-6,CASRSLSVGSGTYNEQFF,TGTGCCAGCAGGTCTCTCTCCGTGGGAAGCGGGACCTACAATGAGCAGTTCTTC
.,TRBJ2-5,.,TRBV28,CASTSRTVGDEETQYF,TGTGCCAGCACCAGTCGGACGGTCGGGGATGAAGAGACCCAGTACTTC
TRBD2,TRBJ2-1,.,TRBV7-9,CASSSSGGHYNEQFF,TGTGCCAGCAGCAGTAGCGGGGGCCATTACAATGAGCAGTTCTTC
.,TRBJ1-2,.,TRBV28,CASSPGGVGNYGYTF,TGTGCCAGCAGTCCAGGCGGGGTGGGCAACTATGGCTACACCTTC
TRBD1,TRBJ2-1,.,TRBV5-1,CASSPTGDEQFF,TGCGCCAGCAGCCCGACAGGGGATGAGCAGTTCTTC
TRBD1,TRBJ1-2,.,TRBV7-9,CASSLDGRQGISNYGYTF,TGTGCCAGCAGCTTAGATGGGCGACAGGGGATCTCTAACTATGGCTACACCTTC
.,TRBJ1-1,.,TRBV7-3,CASRTGPMNTEAFF,TGTGCCAGCCGAACAGGGCCGATGAACACTGAAGCTTTCTTT
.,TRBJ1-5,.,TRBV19,CASRTQGTSASSNQPQHF,TGTGCCAGTAGGACGCAAGGGACATCCGCGAGTAGCAATCAGCCCCAGCATTTT
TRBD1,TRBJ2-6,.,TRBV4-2,CASSQGNFQTGAGANVLTF,TGTGCCAGCAGCCAGGGAAATTTCCAAACAGGGGCTGGGGCCAACGTCCTGACTTTC
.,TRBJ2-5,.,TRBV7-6,CASSSRYQETQYF,TGTGCCAGCAGCTCCCGGTACCAAGAGACCCAGTACTTC
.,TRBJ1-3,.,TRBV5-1,CASSPDTVYSGNTIYF,TGCGCCAGCAGCCCGGACACCGTGTACTCTGGAAACACCATATATTTT
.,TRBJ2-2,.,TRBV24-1,CATSDPLAGELFF,TGTGCCACCAGTGACCCGCTAGCCGGGGAGCTGTTTTTT
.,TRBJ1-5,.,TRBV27,CASRGWGNNQPQHF,TGTGCCAGCCGGGGGTGGGGTAACAATCAGCCCCAGCATTTT
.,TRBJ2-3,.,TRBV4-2,CASMERTTQADTQYF,TGTGCCAGCATGGAGAGGACTACCCAGGCAGATACGCAGTATTTT
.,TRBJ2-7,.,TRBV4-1,CASSRSNTGSETYEQYF,TGCGCCAGCAGCCGATCGAACACAGGGTCCGAAACCTACGAGCAGTACTTC
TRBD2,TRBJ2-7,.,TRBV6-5,CASSYRAGTSGYEQYF,TGTGCCAGCAGTTACCGGGCCGGGACTAGCGGCTACGAGCAGTACTTC
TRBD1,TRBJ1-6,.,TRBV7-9,CASSSPGQAYNSPLHF,TGTGCCAGCAGCTCACCGGGACAGGCTTATAATTCACCCCTCCACTTT
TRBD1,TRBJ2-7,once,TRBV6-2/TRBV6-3,CASSTTGQGRHEQYF,TGTGCCAGCAGCACTACGGGACAGGGGAGACACGAGCAGTACTTC
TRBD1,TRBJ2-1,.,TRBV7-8,CASSLAFDRGPYNEQFF,TGTGCCAGCAGCTTAGCGTTTGACAGGGGGCCCTACAATGAGCAGTTCTTC
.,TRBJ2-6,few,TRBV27,CASSSQGSGANVLTF,TGTGCCAGCAGCTCTCAGGGCTCTGGGGCCAACGTCCTGACTTTC
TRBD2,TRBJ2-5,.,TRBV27,CASSFKQRGGQETQYF,TGTGCCAGCAGTTTCAAACAGCGGGGGGGCCAAGAGACCCAGTACTTC
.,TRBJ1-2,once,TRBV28,CASSLVQGWYGYTF,TGTGCCAGCAGTTTAGTACAGGGTTGGTATGGCTACACCTTC
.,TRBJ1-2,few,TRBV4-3,CASSQVGRASNYGYTF,TGCGCCAGCAGCCAAGTGGGCAGGGCTTCTAACTATGGCTACACCTTC
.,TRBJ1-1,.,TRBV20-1,CSALGGTEAFF,TGCAGTGCCCTGGGGGGCACTGAAGCTTTCTTT
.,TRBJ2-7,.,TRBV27,CASSWVGEYEQYF,TGTGCCAGCAGTTGGGTCGGGGAATACGAGCAGTACTTC
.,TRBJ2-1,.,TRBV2,CASRFGTYSNEQFF,TGTGCCAGCAGATTCGGGACTTATAGCAATGAGCAGTTCTTC
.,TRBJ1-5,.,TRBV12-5,CASGLEGRGPQHF,TGTGCTAGTGGTTTGGAGGGGCGGGGGCCCCAGCATTTT